This T cell receptor (beta chain) derives from a study of blood T cell repertoires in COVID-19. Study-level information: T cells, B-cell-depleted T cells, or PBMCs supplied cDNA or gDNA.

From germline, CDR1 is GTSNPN and CDR2 SVGIG (reference sequence). The ends were cut back, 0 bases at V and 7 bases at J, with 10 bases in the middle. This CDR3 has 13 amino acids. Original analysis: The assay estimated nucleated cells by amplifying reference gene primers. Generated by immunoSEQ multiplex PCR, the TCRdb table keeps only in-frame clones and is missing some. V, J and clone size are those of that table, while D and trimming were read from the DNA. This sample has about 400,000 clones; 85% to 90% occur once, and the top ten carry 3%. This chain joins TRBV30 and TRBJ1-3; D is ambiguous. The source of this sequence is a human donor in a cohort sampled during active COVID-19. The source material was peripheral blood. The CDR3 loop reads CAWSVNSLNTIYF. The CDR3 nucleotides are TGTGCCTGGAGTGTAAACAGTTTGAACACCATATATTTT.